This is a list of T cell receptor beta chains from one sample in a study of T-cell memory formation after mild COVID-19. TCRdb re-derived calls from the 5' RACE reads in MiXCR, one entry per CDR3 protein. The sample lists 400,000 to 500,000 distinct CDR3 sequences; 20% were seen once. The material sequenced was PBMCs or a T cell subset sorted from them (not recorded which). These TCRs come from an adult woman who had mild COVID-19 (a few samples of this study predate the infection). Cell type and time point are not known. Each CDR3 is given with its conserved first and last residue. D genes are given only for firm matches. For some rows the clone size is stated as once, few or many, or as a class when expanded; others skip it.

D gene: .
V gene: TRBV4-1
CDR3 length: 13
clone size: .
J gene: TRBJ1-1
CDR3 protein: CASRAEGDTEAFF
CDR3 DNA: TGCGCCAGCCGGGCCGAGGGGGACACTGAAGCTTTCTTT

D gene: .
V gene: TRBV18
CDR3 length: 14
clone size: .
J gene: TRBJ2-7
CDR3 protein: CASSDTGYSYEQYF
CDR3 DNA: TGTGCCAGCTCAGACACAGGGTATTCCTACGAGCAGTACTTC

D gene: .
V gene: TRBV3-1
CDR3 length: 15
clone size: few
J gene: TRBJ2-7
CDR3 protein: CASSRTGTFSYEQYF
CDR3 DNA: TGTGCCAGCAGCCGGACCGGGACCTTCTCCTACGAGCAGTACTTC

D gene: TRBD1
V gene: TRBV30
CDR3 length: 12
clone size: .
J gene: TRBJ1-2
CDR3 protein: CAWRRDSIGYTF
CDR3 DNA: TGTGCCTGGAGAAGGGACAGTATAGGCTACACCTTC

D gene: .
V gene: TRBV19
CDR3 length: 14
clone size: few
J gene: TRBJ2-7
CDR3 protein: CASSYGGVPYEQYF
CDR3 DNA: TGTGCCAGTTCCTACGGTGGGGTTCCCTACGAGCAGTACTTC

D gene: .
V gene: TRBV15
CDR3 length: 15
clone size: .
J gene: TRBJ1-6
CDR3 protein: CATRSDWEYNSPLHF
CDR3 DNA: TGTGCCACCAGGTCGGACTGGGAATATAATTCACCCCTCCACTTT

D gene: .
V gene: TRBV14
CDR3 length: 14
clone size: few
J gene: TRBJ2-7
CDR3 protein: CASSQGPATRKQYF
CDR3 DNA: TGTGCCAGCAGCCAAGGTCCCGCTACCAGGAAGCAGTACTTC

D gene: .
V gene: TRBV12-3/TRBV12-4
CDR3 length: 14
clone size: many
J gene: TRBJ1-1
CDR3 protein: CASSLRGTNTEAFF
CDR3 DNA: TGTGCCAGCAGTTTAAGGGGAACGAACACTGAAGCTTTCTTT

D gene: TRBD2
V gene: TRBV7-9
CDR3 length: 15
clone size: few
J gene: TRBJ2-1
CDR3 protein: CASSKREMSYNEQFF
CDR3 DNA: TGTGCCAGCAGCAAGCGGGAGATGTCTTACAATGAGCAGTTCTTC

D gene: TRBD1
V gene: TRBV24-1
CDR3 length: 16
clone size: .
J gene: TRBJ2-1
CDR3 protein: CATSDYGQGINNEQFF
CDR3 DNA: TGTGCCACCAGTGATTATGGACAGGGGATTAACAATGAGCAGTTCTTC

D gene: TRBD2
V gene: TRBV3-1
CDR3 length: 19
clone size: .
J gene: TRBJ2-1
CDR3 protein: CASSQRRTSGKGGTNEQFF
CDR3 DNA: TGTGCCAGCAGCCAACGCCGGACTAGCGGGAAGGGGGGGACGAATGAGCAGTTCTTC

D gene: .
V gene: TRBV18
CDR3 length: 14
clone size: .
J gene: TRBJ2-7
CDR3 protein: CASSSRTGPLEQYF
CDR3 DNA: TGTGCCAGCTCATCCCGTACAGGACCACTCGAGCAGTACTTC

D gene: .
V gene: TRBV6-2/TRBV6-3
CDR3 length: 17
clone size: .
J gene: TRBJ2-3
CDR3 protein: CASSRPLTGGITDTQYF
CDR3 DNA: TGTGCCAGCAGCCGCCCCTTGACTGGGGGAATAACAGATACGCAGTATTTT

D gene: TRBD1
V gene: TRBV30
CDR3 length: 15
clone size: .
J gene: TRBJ1-6
CDR3 protein: CAWSWREGANSPLHF
CDR3 DNA: TGTGCCTGGAGTTGGCGGGAGGGGGCTAATTCACCCCTCCACTTT

D gene: .
V gene: TRBV29-1
CDR3 length: 16
clone size: .
J gene: TRBJ2-7
CDR3 protein: CSTYGDTRSGRFEQYF
CDR3 DNA: TGCAGCACCTATGGGGACACCCGCTCTGGGAGGTTCGAGCAGTACTTC

D gene: .
V gene: TRBV25-1
CDR3 length: 14
clone size: few
J gene: TRBJ2-7
CDR3 protein: CASSGTGSSYEQYF
CDR3 DNA: TGTGCCAGCAGCGGGACGGGAAGCTCCTACGAGCAGTACTTC

D gene: TRBD2
V gene: TRBV7-8
CDR3 length: 16
clone size: .
J gene: TRBJ2-7
CDR3 protein: CASSLILAGAPYEQYF
CDR3 DNA: TGTGCCAGCAGCTTAATTCTGGCGGGAGCCCCCTACGAGCAGTACTTC

D gene: .
V gene: TRBV11-2
CDR3 length: 17
clone size: .
J gene: TRBJ1-2
CDR3 protein: CASSLEEIGMGFYGYTF
CDR3 DNA: TGTGCCAGCAGCTTAGAGGAGATTGGGATGGGATTCTATGGCTACACCTTC

D gene: .
V gene: TRBV12-3/TRBV12-4
CDR3 length: 15
clone size: few
J gene: TRBJ2-5
CDR3 protein: CASPPGLFLQETQYF
CDR3 DNA: TGTGCCAGCCCGCCAGGTCTCTTCCTCCAAGAGACCCAGTACTTC

D gene: .
V gene: TRBV4-1
CDR3 length: 17
clone size: .
J gene: TRBJ1-2
CDR3 protein: CASSPDGGFSANYGYTF
CDR3 DNA: TGCGCCAGCAGCCCGGACGGAGGGTTTAGCGCTAACTATGGCTACACCTTC

D gene: .
V gene: TRBV20-1
CDR3 length: 12
clone size: few
J gene: TRBJ2-1
CDR3 protein: CSARGPRGEQFF
CDR3 DNA: TGCAGTGCTAGAGGGCCCCGCGGAGAGCAGTTCTTC

D gene: .
V gene: TRBV6-1
CDR3 length: 12
clone size: few
J gene: TRBJ1-5
CDR3 protein: CASTAGDQPQHF
CDR3 DNA: TGTGCCAGCACCGCCGGGGATCAGCCCCAGCATTTT

D gene: .
V gene: TRBV19
CDR3 length: 14
clone size: .
J gene: TRBJ1-4
CDR3 protein: CASSMELEYEKLFF
CDR3 DNA: TGTGCCAGTAGTATGGAACTGGAGTATGAAAAACTGTTTTTT

D gene: .
V gene: TRBV5-1
CDR3 length: 14
clone size: .
J gene: TRBJ2-3
CDR3 protein: CASRWQGGTDTQYF
CDR3 DNA: TGCGCCAGCAGGTGGCAGGGAGGCACAGATACGCAGTATTTT

D gene: .
V gene: TRBV5-1
CDR3 length: 15
clone size: few
J gene: TRBJ2-5
CDR3 protein: CASSFSGVPQETQYF
CDR3 DNA: TGCGCCAGCAGCTTTTCGGGGGTCCCCCAAGAGACCCAGTACTTC

D gene: .
V gene: TRBV4-1
CDR3 length: 13
clone size: .
J gene: TRBJ1-1
CDR3 protein: CASSQTGYTEAFF
CDR3 DNA: TGCGCCAGCAGCCAAACAGGGTACACTGAAGCTTTCTTT

D gene: TRBD2
V gene: TRBV7-6
CDR3 length: 15
clone size: .
J gene: TRBJ2-3
CDR3 protein: CASTSLGGITDTQYF
CDR3 DNA: TGTGCCAGCACGTCGTTGGGAGGGATCACAGATACGCAGTATTTT

D gene: TRBD2
V gene: TRBV7-6
CDR3 length: 15
clone size: .
J gene: TRBJ2-3
CDR3 protein: CASSQLLAEIDTQYF
CDR3 DNA: TGTGCCAGCAGCCAGCTACTAGCGGAGATAGATACGCAGTATTTT

D gene: TRBD2
V gene: TRBV12-3/TRBV12-4
CDR3 length: 15
clone size: .
J gene: TRBJ2-2
CDR3 protein: CASSPGTSVGGELFF
CDR3 DNA: TGTGCCAGCAGTCCCGGGACTAGCGTCGGCGGGGAGCTGTTTTTT

D gene: TRBD1
V gene: TRBV4-1
CDR3 length: 15
clone size: .
J gene: TRBJ1-1
CDR3 protein: CASSQDDRGGTEAFF
CDR3 DNA: TGCGCCAGCAGCCAAGACGACAGGGGGGGGACTGAAGCTTTCTTT

D gene: TRBD1
V gene: TRBV18
CDR3 length: 20
clone size: .
J gene: TRBJ2-3
CDR3 protein: CASSPPTGQGGGASTDTQYF
CDR3 DNA: TGTGCCAGCTCACCCCCGACGGGACAGGGAGGGGGAGCGAGCACAGATACGCAGTATTTT

D gene: .
V gene: TRBV5-1
CDR3 length: 17
clone size: .
J gene: TRBJ1-3
CDR3 protein: CASSLGAGSLSGNTIYF
CDR3 DNA: TGCGCCAGCAGCTTGGGGGCAGGATCCCTCTCTGGAAACACCATATATTTT

D gene: TRBD1
V gene: TRBV7-3
CDR3 length: 15
clone size: .
J gene: TRBJ2-1
CDR3 protein: CASSPRQQGGNEQFF
CDR3 DNA: TGTGCCAGCAGCCCCCGACAACAGGGGGGCAATGAGCAGTTCTTC

D gene: TRBD1
V gene: TRBV7-9
CDR3 length: 14
clone size: few
J gene: TRBJ2-3
CDR3 protein: CASSFVTGFDTQYF
CDR3 DNA: TGTGCCAGCAGCTTTGTGACAGGGTTTGATACGCAGTATTTT

D gene: TRBD2
V gene: TRBV5-1
CDR3 length: 19
clone size: .
J gene: TRBJ2-1
CDR3 protein: CASSLLLAGGTSSYNEQFF
CDR3 DNA: TGCGCCAGCAGCTTGTTGCTAGCGGGGGGAACCAGCTCCTACAATGAGCAGTTCTTC

D gene: .
V gene: TRBV12-3/TRBV12-4
CDR3 length: 12
clone size: .
J gene: TRBJ1-1
CDR3 protein: CASSLRYTGAFF
CDR3 DNA: TGTGCCAGCAGTTTAAGATATACAGGGGCTTTCTTT

D gene: TRBD2
V gene: TRBV4-1
CDR3 length: 15
clone size: few
J gene: TRBJ2-7
CDR3 protein: CASSSTTSSFYEQYF
CDR3 DNA: TGCGCCAGCAGTTCGACGACTAGCTCCTTCTACGAGCAGTACTTC

D gene: .
V gene: TRBV6-5
CDR3 length: 14
clone size: few
J gene: TRBJ1-4
CDR3 protein: CASSYMGTNEKLFF
CDR3 DNA: TGTGCCAGCAGTTACATGGGAACTAATGAAAAACTGTTTTTT

D gene: TRBD2
V gene: TRBV7-2
CDR3 length: 18
clone size: few
J gene: TRBJ2-1
CDR3 protein: CASSSPGLAGGVPHEQFF
CDR3 DNA: TGTGCCAGCAGCTCGCCGGGACTAGCGGGAGGAGTACCCCATGAGCAGTTCTTC

D gene: TRBD2
V gene: TRBV15
CDR3 length: 16
clone size: .
J gene: TRBJ2-5
CDR3 protein: CATSRGTSGSSETQYF
CDR3 DNA: TGTGCCACCAGCAGAGGGACTAGCGGGAGCTCCGAGACCCAGTACTTC

D gene: .
V gene: TRBV6-6
CDR3 length: 13
clone size: few
J gene: TRBJ2-1
CDR3 protein: CAHRGGPGNEQFF
CDR3 DNA: TGTGCGCACCGAGGGGGGCCGGGCAATGAGCAGTTCTTC

D gene: TRBD2
V gene: TRBV19
CDR3 length: 15
clone size: .
J gene: TRBJ2-7
CDR3 protein: CASSTGLAGVYEQYF
CDR3 DNA: TGTGCCAGTAGTACCGGACTAGCGGGAGTCTACGAGCAGTACTTC

D gene: TRBD2
V gene: TRBV4-2
CDR3 length: 14
clone size: few
J gene: TRBJ2-1
CDR3 protein: CASSQEDGGNEQFF
CDR3 DNA: TGTGCCAGCAGCCAAGAAGACGGGGGGAATGAGCAGTTCTTC